The TCR beta chain under discussion was sequenced for a study of T cell changes during pregnancy in multiple sclerosis. Germline assignment: CDR1 SEHNR and CDR2 FQNEAQ (reference sequence). J lost 6 bases, V lost 4 bases, and 13 bases had no gene match. This CDR3 has 19 residues. The protocol was immunoSEQ multiplex PCR, while the TCRdb copy is restricted to in-frame clones and leaves out a portion. The table has about 38,000 clones, 85% to 95% seen once. V is TRBV7-9 and J is TRBJ2-2; 14 positions agree with TRBD2. This specimen consisted of CD8+ T cells from peripheral blood mononuclear cells, obtained in the third trimester of pregnancy. The TCR was taken from a female donor with multiple sclerosis, enrolled in a pregnancy study. CDR3 in DNA: TGTGCCAGCAGCTCCCCACCGGGACTAGCGGGGGCCGGGGCCGGGGAGCTGTTTTTT. This translates into CASSSPPGLAGAGAGELFF.